These 4 T cell receptor beta chains share one sample of origin, sequenced in a study of radiotherapy plus CTLA-4 blockade in lung cancer. The method was immunoSEQ multiplex PCR; TCRdb's version includes in-frame clones alone and lacks a portion of them. The sample gives 50,000 or so clones, around four fifths of which show up once; around 3.2% is in the top ten. The sample consisted of peripheral blood, taken from a patient treated with radiotherapy plus ipilimumab. The source of these receptors is a human donor with non-small cell lung cancer who had a partial response to radiotherapy plus ipilimumab.

CDR3: CASTTVTQYF. The CDR3 coding sequence is TGCGCCAGCACTACGGTTACGCAGTATTTT. V and J are TRBV10-1 and TRBJ2-3; D call uncertain. The length of the CDR3 is 10 residues. V gave up 7 bases and J gave up 8 bases, with 7 bases separating them. Germline CDR1 reads WNHNN; CDR2 reads SYGVQD (reference sequence).

The chain couples TRBV7-9 to TRBJ1-1, with a weak D call TRBD1 (6 bases). In germline, CDR1 is SEHNR, CDR2 FQNEAQ (reference sequence). The CDR3 length is 14 residues. Trimming left V 1 base short and J 1 base short, with 7 bases between. This CDR3 is CASSLGGGNTEAFF. The DNA of the CDR3 is TGTGCCAGCAGCTTAGGAGGGGGGAACACTGAAGCTTTCTTT.

The chain is built from TRBV10-1 and TRBJ2-5, with unresolved D. Germline CDR1 reads WNHNN; CDR2 reads SYGVQD (reference sequence). The CDR3 is made up of 12 amino acids. Trimming left V 8 bases short and J 1 base short, with 8 bases between. The CDR3 DNA sequence: TGCGCCAGCTCCAGGCGCCAAGAGACCCAGTACTTC. Residues: CASSRRQETQYF.

The CDR3 is CSVDGVRRDQETQYF. The DNA of the CDR3 is TGCAGCGTTGATGGTGTGCGACGGGACCAAGAGACCCAGTACTTC. The gene calls are TRBV29-1 and TRBJ2-5, with D unresolved. Trimming took off 3 bases at V and 0 bases at J, with 14 bases between the two ends. Germline V gives CDR1 SQVTM, CDR2 ANQGSEA. CDR3 length: 15 residues.